Listed here are 27 T cell receptor beta chains from one sample, sequenced in a study of blood T cell repertoires in COVID-19. The assay was immunoSEQ multiplex PCR, and TCRdb's table has in-frame clones only and misses some. Among roughly 98,000 clones, about 85% were seen once, and the ten largest hold about 12%. The sequenced sample consisted of peripheral blood. Receptors were obtained from a woman in her seventies with active or convalescent COVID-19.

The chain couples TRBV7-2 to TRBJ1-4; D might be TRBD1 (5 bases). V was cut by 1 base and J by 7 bases, with 13 bases left in between. This CDR3 is built from 15 residues. Germline V gene data show CDR1 as SGHTA and CDR2 as FQGNSA. The DNA of the CDR3 is TGTGCCAGCAGCTTAGGGGAATGGGGGGGTGAAAAACTGTTTTTT. It codes for CASSLGEWGGEKLFF. Combining the CDR3 with reference TRBV7-2 and TRBJ1-4 gives the whole variable domain GAGVSQSPSNKVTEKGKDVELRCDPISGHTALYWYRQSLGQGLEFLIYFQGNSAPDKSGLPSDRFSAERTGGSVSTLTIQRTQQEDSAVYLCASSLGEWGGEKLFFGSGTQLSVL.

The chain links TRBV2 to TRBJ1-1, with D unresolved. The length of the CDR3 is 14 residues. Trimming took 3 bases from V and 1 from J, leaving 9 bases between them. The V gene's germline CDR1 is SNHLY and CDR2 FYNNEI. CDR3 nucleotide sequence: TGTGCCAGCAGTGATTCTCCACAGAACACTGAAGCTTTCTTT. Protein: CASSDSPQNTEAFF.

V and J are TRBV6-5 and TRBJ1-1; weak D call: TRBD1 (5 bases). Per the germline V gene, CDR1 is MNHEY and CDR2 is SVGAGI. The CDR3 runs to 13 residues. Deletions cut 2 bases from V and 5 bases from J, with 9 bases between. Here the CDR3 DNA reads TGTGCCAGCAGTTACGACAGACATACTGAAGCTTTCTTT. Translating gives CASSYDRHTEAFF.

This chain links TRBV10-1 with TRBJ1-4; 10 nucleotides line up with TRBD1. V was pared by 5 bases and J by 6 bases, with 12 bases of the junction left unmatched. Germline CDR1 is WNHNN and CDR2 is SYGVQD (reference sequence). CDR3 length: 17 residues. CDR3 residues: CASSYRDRGFGDEKLFF. CDR3 bases: TGCGCCAGCAGTTACCGGGACAGGGGATTCGGGGATGAAAAACTGTTTTTT.

This rearrangement joins TRBV4-1 to TRBJ1-6; D is possibly TRBD1 (6 bases). The CDR3 sequence is 19 residues long. Trimming cost V 4 bases and J 0 bases, with 19 bases left between them. In germline, CDR1 is MGHRA, CDR2 YSYEKL. The CDR3 bases are TGCGCCAGCAGCCCGGGGACACAGACATCTAGCTCCTATAATTCACCCCTCCACTTT. It is translated as CASSPGTQTSSSYNSPLHF.

The J gene is TRBJ2-7, the V gene TRBV10-3; the match to TRBD1 covers 7 bases. V shed 5 bases, J shed 5 bases, and the junction held 18 bases outside the gene matches. Per germline, CDR1 ENHRY and CDR2 SYGVKD. The CDR3 runs to 17 residues. CDR3 bases: TGTGCCATCAGTAAGGAAGGGGGCGCGCTCTCCGCCCACGAGCAGTACTTC. Translated: CAISKEGGALSAHEQYF.

The DNA of the CDR3 is TGTGCCAGCAGCCTAAGGGGGGGGACAGAAGCTTTCTTT. Its protein is CASSLRGGTEAFF. The chain carries TRBV7-8 and TRBJ1-1; D is perhaps TRBD1 (6 bases). Germline lookup yields CDR1 SGHVS and CDR2 FQNEAQ. V lost 5 bases and J 8 bases, leaving 15 bases between the germline ends. The CDR3 is made up of 13 amino acids.

A word on this clone: One end of the junction does not line up with germline, which may come from a read error. The genes are TRBV5-4 and TRBJ1-3, with 7 bases aligning to TRBD1. The CDR3 consists of 14 residues. Germline CDR1 is SGHNT and CDR2 is YYREEE (reference sequence). CDR3 sequence: CASSLAGTEGSTHF. CDR3 in DNA: TGTGCCAGCAGCTTGGCGGGGACAGAAGGAAGTACACATTTT.

In its sample, this clone was seen once. The chain has TRBV5-5 and TRBJ2-4, with 10 bases aligning to TRBD1. Germline assignment: CDR1 SGHKS and CDR2 YYEKEE (reference sequence). This CDR3 region has 14 residues. The junction had 0 bases not matched to a gene; V was cut back by 0 bases and J by 6 bases. The CDR3 is CASSLGQGANIQYF. The CDR3 bases are TGTGCCAGCAGCTTGGGACAGGGGGCAAACATTCAGTACTTC.

The genes are TRBV9 and TRBJ2-3; possible D gene TRBD2, 6 bases. This CDR3 has 13 residues. CDR1 and CDR2 from the germline V gene are SGDLS and YYNGEE. The V end lost 6 bases, the J end lost 7 bases, and 15 bases lay between the germline ends. In DNA form, the CDR3 reads TGTGCCAGCAACCTAGGGACTGGGAATACGCAGTATTTT. Translated: CASNLGTGNTQYF.

The chain recombines TRBV5-1 with TRBJ2-3; 10 bases line up with TRBD2. This CDR3 has 14 amino acids. Germline trimming cut 6 bases from V and 5 bases from J; bases unmatched to any gene: 6. Germline CDR1 SGHRS, CDR2 YFSETQ. The DNA of the CDR3 is TGCGCCAGCACTGCTCTAGCGGGGGAAGATACGCAGTATTTT. Translating gives CASTALAGEDTQYF.

This CDR3 is CASSKSAVPAESYEQYF. In nucleotides, the CDR3 is TGTGCCAGCAGCAAATCGGCAGTCCCGGCGGAATCCTACGAGCAGTACTTC. The V call is TRBV21-1, the J call TRBJ2-7; the DNA was not used to check the table's D call, TRBD2. TRBV21-1 is deemed a pseudogene. The CDR3 sequence is 17 residues long.

J is TRBJ1-4 and V is TRBV28, with TRBD1 matching over 8 bases. This CDR3 is 14 amino acids long. CDR1 MDHEN and CDR2 SYDVKM come from the germline V gene. Unmatched junction bases numbered 4, after V lost 5 bases and J lost 5 bases. The CDR3: CASSHQGANEKLFF. The CDR3 DNA reads as TGTGCCAGCAGTCACCAGGGGGCGAATGAAAAACTGTTTTTT.

This chain connects TRBV9 to TRBJ1-3; D remains ambiguous. The V gene's germline CDR1 is SGDLS and CDR2 YYNGEE. There are 18 residues in the CDR3. The V and J ends lost 0 bases and 2 bases respectively, with 18 bases between them. The CDR3 nucleotides are TGTGCCAGCAGCGTAGGTTCGACGGGCGGGCGTCCTGGAAACACCATATATTTT. Translation: CASSVGSTGGRPGNTIYF. Variable domain in full (rest from reference TRBV9 and TRBJ1-3): DSGVTQTPKHLITATGQRVTLRCSPRSGDLSVYWYQQSLDQGLQFLIQYYNGEERAKGNILERFSAQQFPDLHSELNLSSLELGDSALYFCASSVGSTGGRPGNTIYFGEGSWLTVV.

The CDR3 sequence: CASSLGTQNQPQHF. CDR3 sequence (DNA): TGTGCCAGCAGCTTGGGGACACAAAATCAGCCCCAGCATTTT. V gene TRBV5-5 combines with J gene TRBJ1-5, with a possible D match to TRBD1 (5 bases). The CDR3 is 14 amino acids. The germline V gene encodes CDR1 SGHKS and CDR2 YYEKEE (reference sequence). With 0 bases removed from V and 4 bases from J, the gap between germline ends came to 8 bases.

Comments on this clone: Germline and junction disagree at one end, which may indicate a read error. The chain joins TRBV2 to TRBJ1-2, with 8 bases aligning to TRBD1. This CDR3 contains 14 residues. Germline lookup yields CDR1 SNHLY and CDR2 FYNNEI. As DNA, the CDR3 is TGTGCCAGCAGCGAAGGACAGGGCGTCTATGGCTACACCTTC. Translated, it gives CASSEGQGVYGYTF.

The gene calls are TRBV6-5 and TRBJ1-1; 7 positions agree with TRBD1. The CDR3 covers 15 residues. Losses at the gene ends were 2 bases for V and 5 bases for J; bases not matched to a gene: 8. Per germline, CDR1 MNHEY and CDR2 SVGAGI. In DNA form, the CDR3 reads TGTGCCAGCAGTTACAGGTCGGGACAGCGAACTGAAGCTTTCTTT. It encodes CASSYRSGQRTEAFF.

Only a few counts were recorded for this clone. V and J are TRBV6-5 and TRBJ2-2, with D possibly TRBD2 on 5 matching bases. CDR3 size: 15 residues. V lost 3 bases and J 0 bases, leaving 8 bases between the germline ends. CDR1 is MNHEY and CDR2 is SVGAGI in the germline V gene. Written as DNA, the CDR3 is TGTGCCAGCAGTTATCACGGGGCGAACACCGGGGAGCTGTTTTTT. Amino acid sequence: CASSYHGANTGELFF.

This clone was found once. The chain has TRBV4-2 and TRBJ2-5; a possible D gene is TRBD1 (5 bases). V dropped 2 bases and J dropped 4 bases, with 11 bases sitting between them. CDR1 is LGHNA, CDR2 YNFKEQ, per germline. CDR3 size: 14 residues. CDR3 DNA: TGTGCCAGCAGCCAAATCGGGCAGGGAGAGACCCAGTACTTC. As protein: CASSQIGQGETQYF.

The chain carries TRBV11-2 and TRBJ2-1; no definite D call. CDR1 and CDR2 (germline): SGHAT, FQNNGV. The CDR3 runs 15 residues. Deletions cut 4 bases from V and 3 bases from J, with 13 bases between. Written as DNA, the CDR3 is TGTGCCAGCAGCTCCCCGCCTACGAGCTACAATGAGCAGTTCTTC. Its protein product is CASSSPPTSYNEQFF.

The rearrangement joins TRBV7-9 to TRBJ2-2, with D possibly matching TRBD2 (6 bases). The CDR3 runs 16 residues. Germline CDR1 and CDR2: SEHNR and FQNEAQ (reference sequence). Trimming removed 6 bases at V and 0 bases at J, with 14 bases between. CDR3 in amino acids: CASRTWGDTNTGELFF. The CDR3, as DNA: TGTGCCAGCAGAACATGGGGGGATACGAACACCGGGGAGCTGTTTTTT.

This chain links TRBV7-2 with TRBJ1-2, with D possibly being TRBD1 (6 bases). V was clipped by 2 bases and J by 4 bases, with 11 bases between them. The CDR3 is 14 residues long. CDR1 and CDR2 from the germline V gene are SGHTA and FQGNSA. CDR3 residues: CASSLRQVSYGYTF. CDR3 bases: TGTGCCAGCAGCTTACGACAGGTTTCCTATGGCTACACCTTC.

The chain uses TRBV5-5 and TRBJ2-3; D remains unclear. CDR1 and CDR2 (germline): SGHKS, YYEKEE (reference sequence). V was shortened by 1 base and J by 0 bases, with 3 bases between the two germline ends. This CDR3 region has 13 residues. Written as DNA, the CDR3 is TGTGCCAGCAGCTTGCCTAGCACAGATACGCAGTATTTT. Encoded protein: CASSLPSTDTQYF.

V is TRBV28 and J is TRBJ1-2; 7 bases fit TRBD1. The germline V gene encodes CDR1 MDHEN and CDR2 SYDVKM. CDR3 size: 13 residues. Losses at the gene ends were 6 bases for V and 10 bases for J; bases not matched to a gene: 11. The CDR3 DNA follows: TGTGCCAGCAGCAGCCGACAGGGACGGGACTACACCTTC. Its translation: CASSSRQGRDYTF.

The rearrangement joins TRBV9 to TRBJ2-1, with D tentatively TRBD2 (6 bases). The CDR3 consists of 20 residues. Trimming pared 4 bases from V and 1 base from J, leaving 27 bases between. Germline V gene data show CDR1 as SGDLS and CDR2 as YYNGEE. CDR3: CASSPRLGGYGVWSYNEQFF. DNA of the CDR3: TGTGCCAGCAGCCCCCGGTTAGGAGGGTATGGGGTATGGTCCTACAATGAGCAGTTCTTC.

This chain joins TRBV9 and TRBJ2-3; D unclear. V lost 0 bases and J lost 3, with 17 bases in between. Germline CDR1 reads SGDLS; CDR2 reads YYNGEE. The CDR3 totals 17 residues. CDR3: CASSVAGLAIYTDTQYF. For the CDR3, the DNA is TGTGCCAGCAGCGTAGCAGGATTGGCGATCTATACAGATACGCAGTATTTT.

The gene calls are TRBV28 and TRBJ2-3; 8 bases are shared with TRBD2. The CDR3 length is 15 residues. Germline V gene sequence: CDR1 MDHEN, CDR2 SYDVKM. Losses at the gene ends were 4 bases for V and 3 bases for J; bases not matched to a gene: 6. CDR3 sequence: CASSSPGGKTDTQYF. The DNA of the CDR3 is TGTGCCAGCAGTTCTCCGGGAGGGAAGACAGATACGCAGTATTTT.